The 32 T cell receptor beta chains presented below share a single source sample, sequenced in a study of T-cell reconstitution after alpha-beta-depleted transplantation in children. Preparation of the TCRbeta library used unique molecular identifiers. A single record per CDR3 protein comes from TCRdb applying MiXCR to the PCR reads. The table lists roughly 120,000 distinct CDR3 sequences, under 13% of them singletons. The sample consisted of PBMCs, taken before TCRalphabeta/CD19-depleted stem cell transplant. These receptors came from a boy younger than 10 with acute lymphoblastic leukemia, due to receive a stem cell transplant.

This clonotype was seen a handful of times. The chain is built from TRBV7-2 and TRBJ2-2; 7 nucleotides line up with TRBD2. Trimming removed 3 bases from V and 7 bases from J; junction bases left unmatched: 5. The CDR3 contains 14 residues. In germline, CDR1 is SGHTA, CDR2 FQGNSA. In nucleotides, the CDR3 is TGTGCCAGCAGCTTCAGCGGGGTTATCGGGGAGCTGTTTTTT. It specifies CASSFSGVIGELFF.

The chain carries TRBV7-3 and TRBJ2-7, with a weak D call TRBD1 (6 bases). The CDR3 has 13 residues. The V end lost 2 bases, the J end lost 5 bases, and 10 bases lay between the germline ends. Germline CDR1 and CDR2: SGHTA and FQGTGA. For the CDR3, the DNA is TGTGCCAGCAGCTTAGCCAGGGGCGACGAGCAGTACTTC. It encodes CASSLARGDEQYF.

V and J are TRBV12-3 or TRBV12-4 and TRBJ2-5, with 9 positions matching TRBD2. This CDR3 spans 15 amino acids. V lost 5 bases to trimming and J lost 4 bases; unmatched junction nucleotides: 8. For the CDR3, the DNA is TGTGCCAGCAGTACTCACACTAGCGGGTCAGAGACCCAGTACTTC. It yields the protein CASSTHTSGSETQYF.

This clonotype showed up just a few times. CDR3 bases: TGTGCCAGCAGTGAAGAAAAGGGCTTGGCCATGAACACTGAAGCTTTCTTT. Its protein product is CASSEEKGLAMNTEAFF. This chain uses TRBV25-1 with TRBJ1-1; D not certain. Trimming cost V 2 bases and J 0 bases, with 16 bases left between them. The CDR3 is 17 residues long. The germline V gene encodes CDR1 MGHDK and CDR2 SYGVNS.

The table lists this clonotype with many counts. The genes are TRBV6-5 and TRBJ2-5; a weak D match, TRBD2 (5 bases). V was shortened by 2 bases and J by 0 bases, with 7 bases between the two germline ends. CDR1 and CDR2 from the germline V gene are MNHEY and SVGAGI. The CDR3 extends over 14 amino acids. In DNA form, the CDR3 reads TGTGCCAGCAGTTACATTAGCGACCAAGAGACCCAGTACTTC. This codes for CASSYISDQETQYF.

This clonotype has a count of ten or more. V is TRBV3-1 and J is TRBJ2-5; D is unresolved. The germline V and J ends were trimmed by 5 bases and 1 base, with 2 bases remaining between them. In germline, CDR1 is LGHDT, CDR2 YNNKEL (reference sequence). The CDR3 is 11 amino acids. CDR3 DNA: TGTGCCAGCAGCACCCAAGAGACCCAGTACTTC. Amino acids: CASSTQETQYF.

This clonotype has more than one count but fewer than ten. The chain employs TRBV20-1 and TRBJ2-2; 12 positions agree with TRBD2. The CDR3 totals 14 residues. J gave up 7 bases and V 3 bases, and 3 bases lay outside the gene matches. Looked up from germline, CDR1 is DFQATT and CDR2 is SNEGSKA (reference sequence). CDR3 loop: CSASGGLAGGELFF. The CDR3 DNA follows: TGCAGTGCTAGCGGGGGACTAGCGGGCGGGGAGCTGTTTTTT.

This chain uses TRBV7-2 with TRBJ2-7; 12 bases line up with TRBD2. This CDR3 is built from 17 residues. The germline gives CDR1 SGHTA, CDR2 FQGNSA. V shed 1 base, J shed 2 bases, and the junction held 6 bases outside the gene matches. Here the CDR3 reads CASSLVLAGGSTYEQYF. In DNA, the CDR3 is TGTGCCAGCAGCTTAGTACTAGCGGGAGGTTCTACCTACGAGCAGTACTTC.

This clonotype has more than one count but fewer than ten. The V and J genes are TRBV15 and TRBJ2-3, with D unresolved. Germline lookup yields CDR1 LNHNV and CDR2 YYDKDF (reference sequence). The CDR3 sequence is 15 residues long. Trimming pared 0 bases from V and 6 bases from J, leaving 13 bases between. The CDR3 DNA reads TGTGCCACCAGCAGAGATCGGCCGGGTCACGATACGCAGTATTTT. Translation: CATSRDRPGHDTQYF.

In the case of this clonotype: Since a much larger clone is just one base distant, this may be a read error. This chain links TRBV20-1 with TRBJ2-1; perhaps TRBD2 as D (5 bases). Looked up from germline, CDR1 is DFQATT and CDR2 is SNEGSKA (reference sequence). This CDR3 has 16 amino acids. CDR3 nucleotide sequence: TGCTGTGCTAGAGGGCCTAGTGAGCGCTCCTACAATGAGCAGTTCTTC. Amino acids: CCARGPSERSYNEQFF.

This clonotype has ten or more counts. This chain joins TRBV10-3 and TRBJ2-1; D remains ambiguous. The CDR3 length is 15 residues. V gave up 0 bases and J gave up 6 bases, with 12 bases separating them. Per the germline V gene, CDR1 is ENHRY and CDR2 is SYGVKD. CDR3 protein: CAISESAASTNEQFF. The CDR3 nucleotides are TGTGCCATCAGTGAGTCGGCGGCGTCTACCAATGAGCAGTTCTTC.

Ten or more counts support this clonotype. V is TRBV7-7 and J is TRBJ2-7; D not certain. CDR1 is SSHAT, CDR2 FNYEAQ, per germline (reference sequence). The V and J ends lost 5 bases and 6 bases respectively, with 14 bases between them. The CDR3 runs 13 residues. DNA of the CDR3: TGTGCCAGCAGCCCAGCTCCTAAGGGCGAGCAGTACTTC. Protein: CASSPAPKGEQYF.

This clonotype has ten or more counts. The J gene is TRBJ2-7, the V gene TRBV7-6; 8 bases fit TRBD2. Losses at the gene ends were 2 bases for V and 6 bases for J; bases not matched to a gene: 6. The germline V gene has CDR1 SGHVS and CDR2 FNYEAQ. The CDR3 runs 14 residues. The CDR3 is CASSLTSGSTEQYF. The CDR3, as DNA: TGTGCCAGCAGCTTAACAAGCGGGAGTACCGAGCAGTACTTC.

This clonotype occurred a few times. This chain links TRBV12-3 or TRBV12-4 with TRBJ2-3; D possibly corresponds to TRBD1 (6 bases). Trimming took off 5 bases at V and 0 bases at J, with 12 bases between the two ends. The CDR3 is 15 residues long. This CDR3 is CASSLGQLSTDTQYF. CDR3 in DNA: TGTGCCAGCAGTCTCGGACAGCTTAGCACAGATACGCAGTATTTT.

This clonotype was observed once. A read error may explain this, as a much larger clone is one base away. The chain recombines TRBV5-1 with TRBJ2-7; 7 bases line up with TRBD1. The CDR3 runs to 18 residues. Looked up from germline, CDR1 is SGHRS and CDR2 is YFSETQ. Germline trimming cut 0 bases from V and 7 bases from J; bases unmatched to any gene: 19. CDR3 in amino acids: CASSLGIRDSPSAWEQYF. The CDR3 DNA reads TGCGCCAGCAGCTTGGGGATTAGGGACAGCCCCAGTGCGTGGGAGCAGTACTTC.

For the CDR3, the DNA is TGTGCCAGCAGGGTATCACTAGCGGGGCTCTACGAGCAGTACTTC. Translating it yields CASRVSLAGLYEQYF. This chain uses TRBV2 with TRBJ2-7, with 10 nucleotides matching TRBD2. V gave up 6 bases and J gave up 3 bases; unmatched junction bases: 8. This CDR3 has 15 residues. Looked up from germline, CDR1 is SNHLY and CDR2 is FYNNEI.

The chain employs TRBV2 and TRBJ2-5, with D possibly being TRBD1 (6 bases). The CDR3 consists of 15 residues. Germline-derived CDR1 and CDR2 are SNHLY and FYNNEI. The V end lost 4 bases, the J end lost 4 bases, and 16 bases lay between the germline ends. Here the CDR3 DNA reads TGTGCCAGCAGTGTGGCCGACCGACAGGTAGAGACCCAGTACTTC. It yields the protein CASSVADRQVETQYF.

This clonotype was counted many times. The chain has TRBV3-1 and TRBJ2-3, with 12 nucleotides matching TRBD2. With V trimmed by 3 bases and J by 2 bases, 9 bases remained unmatched. CDR1 is LGHDT, CDR2 YNNKEL, per germline (reference sequence). CDR3 length equals 18 residues. The CDR3 nucleotides are TGTGCCAGCAGCCATACACTTGGACTAGCGGGATTCACAGATACGCAGTATTTT. This encodes CASSHTLGLAGFTDTQYF.

The chain couples TRBV4-2 to TRBJ2-5; D remains unclear. Germline V gene lookup returns CDR1 LGHNA and CDR2 YNFKEQ. The CDR3 loop spans 13 amino acids. Trimming cost V 4 bases and J 5 bases, with 11 bases left between them. CDR3: CASSPWVGETQYF. The DNA of the CDR3 is TGTGCCAGCAGCCCCTGGGTGGGGGAGACCCAGTACTTC.

In its sample, this clonotype was seen a few times. CDR3 protein: CSALSGEGDTQYF. DNA of the CDR3: TGCAGTGCTCTTAGCGGAGAGGGAGATACGCAGTATTTT. V gene TRBV20-1 combines with J gene TRBJ2-3; weak D call: TRBD2 (6 bases). Germline V CDR1 and CDR2: DFQATT, SNEGSKA (reference sequence). V was shortened by 5 bases and J by 5 bases, with 14 bases between the two germline ends. CDR3 length: 13 amino acids.

This clonotype came up many times. The chain joins TRBV5-6 to TRBJ2-4; D ambiguous. V was clipped by 1 base and J by 7 bases, with 9 bases between them. Germline CDR1 and CDR2: SGHDT and YYEEEE. The CDR3 length is 13 residues. The CDR3 sequence: CASSLNRWNIQYF. The CDR3 coding sequence is TGTGCCAGCAGCTTGAACAGATGGAACATTCAGTACTTC.

This clonotype was seen more than once but under ten times. V usage is TRBV30 and J usage is TRBJ2-7, with D perhaps assigned TRBD1 or TRBD2 (5 bases each). Per germline, CDR1 GTSNPN and CDR2 SVGIG (reference sequence). This CDR3 contains 13 residues. Between the trimmed V and J ends, which lost 0 bases and 5 bases, there was a span of 11 bases. CDR3 sequence reads: CAWSVLGAHEQYF. The DNA of the CDR3 is TGTGCCTGGAGTGTACTAGGGGCCCACGAGCAGTACTTC.

In this sample, this clonotype turned up many times. The gene calls are TRBV6-5 and TRBJ1-3, with TRBD1 as a possible D gene (5 bases). Per the germline V gene, CDR1 is MNHEY and CDR2 is SVGAGI. This CDR3 is 15 amino acids long. Trimming removed 4 bases from V and 7 bases from J, with 17 bases in between. CDR3 sequence reads: CASSSAGGSMNTIYF. In DNA, the CDR3 is TGTGCCAGCAGTTCGGCCGGGGGATCCATGAACACCATATATTTT.

This clonotype was detected a few times. The chain couples TRBV5-1 to TRBJ1-1, with D unclear. CDR1 is SGHRS, CDR2 YFSETQ, per germline. V lost 4 bases and J 1 base, leaving 5 bases between the germline ends. This CDR3 spans 12 amino acids. In nucleotides, the CDR3 is TGCGCCAGCAGCAGAGGGAACACTGAAGCTTTCTTT. The encoded protein is CASSRGNTEAFF. The full variable domain, its missing parts supplied by reference TRBV5-1 and TRBJ1-1, is KAGVTQTPRYLIKTRGQQVTLSCSPISGHRSVSWYQQTPGQGLQFLFEYFSETQRNKGNFPGRFSGRQFSNSRSEMNVSTLELGDSALYLCASSRGNTEAFFGQGTRLTVV.

DNA for the CDR3: TGCAGTGCTAGGCCCCACAGGGATGGGTATAGCAATCAGCCCCAGCATTTT. It encodes CSARPHRDGYSNQPQHF. The chain carries TRBV20-1 and TRBJ1-5, with D perhaps matching TRBD1 (6 bases). Germline V CDR1 and CDR2: DFQATT, SNEGSKA (reference sequence). This CDR3 has 17 amino acids. V lost 3 bases to trimming and J lost 0 bases, with 18 bases between them.

The table lists this clonotype with a few counts. V is TRBV9 and J is TRBJ2-2, with 11 bases identical to TRBD2. V was pared by 1 base and J by 4 bases, with 6 bases of the junction left unmatched. There are 17 residues in the CDR3. Germline V gives CDR1 SGDLS, CDR2 YYNGEE. CDR3 coding DNA: TGTGCCAGCAGCGTACTAGCGGGAGGCCCATTCACCGGGGAGCTGTTTTTT. As protein: CASSVLAGGPFTGELFF.

This clonotype was seen a handful of times. The rearrangement uses TRBV29-1 and TRBJ2-5, with D unclear. The CDR3 is 18 amino acids. V was pared by 0 bases and J by 4 bases, with 24 bases between. The germline gives CDR1 SQVTM, CDR2 ANQGSEA. Here the CDR3 reads CSVEDRPRTSQFRETQYF. The CDR3 DNA is TGCAGCGTTGAAGATAGGCCCCGGACCTCACAGTTTAGAGAGACCCAGTACTTC.

This chain connects TRBV29-1 to TRBJ1-1, with 9 bases fitting TRBD1. V lost 2 bases to trimming and J lost 12 bases; unmatched junction nucleotides: 7. The CDR3 is 12 amino acids. The germline V gene encodes CDR1 SQVTM and CDR2 ANQGSEA. CDR3 sequence (DNA): TGCAGCGTTGAAATAGGACAGGGGCGATCTTTCTTT. This gives the protein CSVEIGQGRSFF.

The rearrangement links TRBV29-1 to TRBJ1-1; TRBD1 aligns across 10 bases. The CDR3 is 13 amino acids. Germline V lookup: CDR1 SQVTM, CDR2 ANQGSEA. J gave up 5 bases and V 6 bases, and 6 bases lay outside the gene matches. CDR3 bases: TGCAGCGTGATCGGGACAGGGGTAACTGAAGCTTTCTTT. This codes for CSVIGTGVTEAFF.

This clonotype has just a few counts. The V gene is TRBV5-1, the J gene TRBJ1-1; TRBD1 agrees at 7 bases. The CDR3 is 15 residues long. In germline, CDR1 is SGHRS, CDR2 YFSETQ. V gave up 0 bases and J gave up 5 bases; unmatched junction bases: 7. DNA of the CDR3: TGCGCCAGCAGCTTGGTAGGACAGGTGGGAACTGAAGCTTTCTTT. Translated: CASSLVGQVGTEAFF.

In this sample, this clonotype turned up many times. This rearrangement joins TRBV12-3 or TRBV12-4 to TRBJ2-5; D remains ambiguous. The CDR3 has 13 amino acids. This CDR3 is CATRLRNQETQYF. The CDR3 DNA sequence: TGTGCGACTCGTCTAAGAAACCAAGAGACCCAGTACTTC.

This clonotype came up a few times. The chain couples TRBV28 to TRBJ2-7, with no clear D. CDR3 length equals 16 residues. Germline V gene lookup returns CDR1 MDHEN and CDR2 SYDVKM. Trimming cost V 3 bases and J 1 base, with 16 bases left between them. DNA for the CDR3: TGTGCCAGCAGTTTCAACCCCACAGCGACTTCCTACGAGCAGTACTTC. Its protein is CASSFNPTATSYEQYF.